This is a list of T cell receptor beta chains from one sample in a study of T cell responses to AZD1222 COVID-19 vaccine. Assay: immunoSEQ multiplex PCR; the TCRdb copy retains only in-frame clones and omits some. The sample contains approximately 160,000 clones, around 91% of which appear only once. This specimen consisted of peripheral blood, obtained on day 0 of AZD1222 vaccination. These receptors were taken from an adult in good health. CDR3s include the opening cysteine and the closing phenylalanine or tryptophan. The D gene is left open where the match is weak. The size field is filled for only some rows; it gives once, few, many or a size class.

length: 14; J: TRBJ2-7; V: TRBV28; D: NA; size: NA; DNA: TGTGCCAGCAGTTTGTCGGGACTTACTTACGAGCAGTACTTC; CDR3: CASSLSGLTYEQYF
length: 14; J: TRBJ1-5; V: TRBV19; D: TRBD1; size: NA; DNA: TGTGCCAGTAGTAGGGGGACAGTTAATCAGCCCCAGCATTTT; CDR3: CASSRGTVNQPQHF
length: 16; J: TRBJ2-3; V: TRBV4-3; D: TRBD2; size: NA; DNA: TGCGCCAGCAGCCAAGAACCGGGAGGGCTCACAGATACGCAGTATTTT; CDR3: CASSQEPGGLTDTQYF
length: 13; J: TRBJ1-2; V: TRBV7-9; D: NA; size: NA; DNA: TGTGCCAGCAGCTCCACAGGGCTGGGAGGCTACACCTTC; CDR3: CASSSTGLGGYTF
length: 13; J: TRBJ1-2; V: TRBV6-6; D: NA; size: NA; DNA: TGTGCCAGCAGCTTTGGACAGCCCTATGGCTACACCTTC; CDR3: CASSFGQPYGYTF
length: 14; J: TRBJ1-2; V: TRBV11-1; D: NA; size: once; DNA: TGTGCCAGCAGCCTAGGGATTTCGGGATATGGCTACACCTTC; CDR3: CASSLGISGYGYTF
length: 15; J: TRBJ2-7; V: TRBV6-1; D: TRBD1; size: NA; DNA: TGTGCCAGCAGTGAAATTGGGACAGGGGCCGGGGAGCAGTACTTC; CDR3: CASSEIGTGAGEQYF
length: 18; J: TRBJ1-2; V: TRBV19; D: TRBD1; size: NA; DNA: TGTGCCAGTAGTATGATCGTAGATACGGACAGGGCCCTGATCGGCTACACCTTC; CDR3: CASSMIVDTDRALIGYTF
length: 15; J: TRBJ2-1; V: TRBV19; D: TRBD2; size: once; DNA: TGTGCCAGTAGTCCCCAGCGGGAGGGCCACAATGAGCAGTTCTTC; CDR3: CASSPQREGHNEQFF
length: 15; J: TRBJ1-5; V: TRBV5-5; D: TRBD1; size: NA; DNA: TGTGCCAGCAGTTACAGGGGGGAAGACGATCAGCCCCAGCATTTT; CDR3: CASSYRGEDDQPQHF
length: 11; J: TRBJ2-7; V: TRBV19; D: NA; size: once; DNA: TGTGCCAGTACGGCTGGAGGGGAGCAGTACTTC; CDR3: CASTAGGEQYF
length: 13; J: TRBJ2-1; V: TRBV4-3; D: NA; size: NA; DNA: TGCGCCAGCAGCCAAGATGGAAGTTCCGAGCAGTTCTTC; CDR3: CASSQDGSSEQFF
length: 16; J: TRBJ2-3; V: TRBV5-6; D: TRBD1; size: NA; DNA: TGTGCCAGCAGCTCTGACAGGGGGCCGAGAACAGATACGCAGTATTTT; CDR3: CASSSDRGPRTDTQYF
length: 14; J: TRBJ1-5; V: TRBV3-1/TRBV3-2; D: NA; size: NA; DNA: TGTGCCAGCAGCCAAGGAGGTCAGCGGCAGCCCCAGCATTTT; CDR3: CASSQGGQRQPQHF
length: 15; J: TRBJ2-1; V: TRBV15; D: TRBD2; size: NA; DNA: TGTGCCACCAGCAGAAATCGACTAGCGCTAGGTGAGCAGTTCTTC; CDR3: CATSRNRLALGEQFF
length: 13; J: TRBJ1-2; V: TRBV28; D: NA; size: NA; DNA: TGTGCCAGCAGTTTAACACCTACGGATGGCTACACCTTC; CDR3: CASSLTPTDGYTF
length: 15; J: TRBJ2-7; V: TRBV25-1; D: NA; size: NA; DNA: TGTGCCAGCAGTGATACTCGGCGGGATGTGTACGAGCAGTACTTC; CDR3: CASSDTRRDVYEQYF
length: 16; J: TRBJ1-5; V: TRBV27; D: NA; size: NA; DNA: TGTGCCAGCAGTTTATCACCCCCCTATAGCAATCAGCCCCAGCATTTT; CDR3: CASSLSPPYSNQPQHF
length: 12; J: TRBJ1-1; V: TRBV12-3/TRBV12-4; D: NA; size: NA; DNA: TGTGCCAGCAGTGTATGGCGTACTGAAGCTTTCTTT; CDR3: CASSVWRTEAFF
length: 17; J: TRBJ2-7; V: TRBV4-3; D: TRBD2; size: NA; DNA: TGCGCCAGCAGCCAAGAGATTAGCGGGAGGAACCTATACGAGCAGTACTTC; CDR3: CASSQEISGRNLYEQYF
length: 15; J: TRBJ2-3; V: TRBV5-1; D: NA; size: NA; DNA: TGCGCCAGCAGCTTCGGACCCTCGGCTGGAGATACGCAGTATTTT; CDR3: CASSFGPSAGDTQYF
length: 17; J: TRBJ1-5; V: TRBV24-1; D: TRBD1; size: NA; DNA: TGTGCCACTAGCCGGTTAACAGGGGCTAGTGGAAGTCAGCCCCAGCATTTT; CDR3: CATSRLTGASGSQPQHF
length: 16; J: TRBJ1-5; V: TRBV28; D: NA; size: NA; DNA: TGTGCCAGCAGTTTACTCCGAGGGGGGGCGGAGCAGCCCCAGCATTTT; CDR3: CASSLLRGGAEQPQHF
length: 14; J: TRBJ1-6; V: TRBV19; D: TRBD1; size: few; DNA: TGTGCCAGCCCGAGGACAGGGGAAAATTCACCCCTCCACTTT; CDR3: CASPRTGENSPLHF
length: 14; J: TRBJ2-7; V: TRBV19; D: NA; size: NA; DNA: TGTGCCAGTAGTCCCGGGACTGGGGACTACGAGCAGTACTTC; CDR3: CASSPGTGDYEQYF
length: 14; J: TRBJ1-1; V: TRBV7-3; D: NA; size: NA; DNA: TGTGCCAGCAGCTTACTGGGGGTCGGGACTGAAGCTTTCTTT; CDR3: CASSLLGVGTEAFF
length: 14; J: TRBJ1-2; V: TRBV7-2; D: NA; size: NA; DNA: TGTGCCAGCAGCTTAGGGTCAGTACCCTATGGCTACACCTTC; CDR3: CASSLGSVPYGYTF
length: 14; J: TRBJ2-6; V: TRBV5-6; D: NA; size: NA; DNA: TGTGCCAGCGGCCCCCAGGGTGGGGCCAACGTCCTGACTTTC; CDR3: CASGPQGGANVLTF
length: 15; J: TRBJ1-1; V: TRBV28; D: NA; size: few; DNA: TGTGCCAGCAGTTCCTCCGGGACCGCGAACACTGAAGCTTTCTTT; CDR3: CASSSSGTANTEAFF
length: 13; J: TRBJ1-1; V: TRBV27; D: NA; size: NA; DNA: TGTGCCAGCAGGACTAGGGTGTACACTGAAGCTTTCTTT; CDR3: CASRTRVYTEAFF
length: 12; J: TRBJ1-6; V: TRBV7-9; D: NA; size: NA; DNA: TGTGCCAGCAGCTTAGAGAATTCACCCCTCCACTTT; CDR3: CASSLENSPLHF
length: 12; J: TRBJ2-1; V: TRBV5-6; D: NA; size: NA; DNA: TGTGCCAGCAGCTTGGGGGTTGGTGAGCAGTTCTTC; CDR3: CASSLGVGEQFF
length: 15; J: TRBJ1-4; V: TRBV18; D: NA; size: NA; DNA: TGTGCCAGCTCACCACAGGGGATAGGAAGTGAAAAACTGTTTTTT; CDR3: CASSPQGIGSEKLFF
length: 13; J: TRBJ1-1; V: TRBV6-5; D: NA; size: NA; DNA: TGTGCCAGCAGTCCTAGCGGGAGGACTGAAGCTTTCTTT; CDR3: CASSPSGRTEAFF
length: 19; J: TRBJ2-2; V: TRBV19; D: TRBD2; size: NA; DNA: TGTGCCAGGGATAGCGGGAGGATCTCCTCAAACCCGAACACCGGGGAGCTGTTTTTT; CDR3: CARDSGRISSNPNTGELFF
length: 11; J: TRBJ1-1; V: TRBV20-1; D: NA; size: NA; DNA: TGCAGTGCTAGAGTAGACGCTGAAGCTTTCTTT; CDR3: CSARVDAEAFF
length: 13; J: TRBJ1-2; V: TRBV7-2; D: TRBD1; size: NA; DNA: TGTGCCAGCAGCTTAGAAAGGGGGCTGGGCTACACCTTC; CDR3: CASSLERGLGYTF
length: 13; J: TRBJ1-5; V: TRBV30; D: NA; size: NA; DNA: TGTGCCTGGAGTCTTAGGGAGTATCAGCCCCAGCATTTT; CDR3: CAWSLREYQPQHF
length: 12; J: TRBJ2-5; V: TRBV7-8; D: NA; size: NA; DNA: TGTGCCAGCACCCCCCCCGGGGAGACCCAGTACTTC; CDR3: CASTPPGETQYF
length: 14; J: TRBJ2-7; V: TRBV3-1/TRBV3-2; D: NA; size: NA; DNA: TGTGCCAGCAGCCAAGTGGCCTACCCCTCCGAGCAGTACTTC; CDR3: CASSQVAYPSEQYF
length: 13; J: TRBJ1-4; V: TRBV10-3; D: NA; size: NA; DNA: TGTGCCATCAAGGGGGGGACTAATGAAAAACTGTTTTTT; CDR3: CAIKGGTNEKLFF
length: 15; J: TRBJ1-1; V: TRBV7-2; D: TRBD1; size: NA; DNA: TGTGCCAGCAGCTCCGAGACAGGGAGCTGGACTGAAGCTTTCTTT; CDR3: CASSSETGSWTEAFF
length: 13; J: TRBJ2-1; V: TRBV7-8; D: NA; size: NA; DNA: TGTGCCAGCAGCTTAGCCCTCTCAAGCGAGCAGTTCTTC; CDR3: CASSLALSSEQFF
length: 14; J: TRBJ2-7; V: TRBV19; D: TRBD1; size: NA; DNA: TGTGCCAGTAGTCCGACAGGGGGCCTGTACGAGCAGTACTTC; CDR3: CASSPTGGLYEQYF
length: 19; J: TRBJ1-5; V: TRBV9; D: NA; size: NA; DNA: TGTGCCAGCAGCGTAGGAGGACCCCTAAGGACAGCGGGCAATCAGCCCCAGCATTTT; CDR3: CASSVGGPLRTAGNQPQHF
length: 13; J: TRBJ2-5; V: TRBV30; D: NA; size: NA; DNA: TGTGCCTGGAGTGGTGGACACGGGGAGACCCAGTACTTC; CDR3: CAWSGGHGETQYF
length: 14; J: TRBJ1-1; V: TRBV6-5; D: TRBD1; size: NA; DNA: TGTGCCAGCAGTTACCAGACAGGGATCACTGAAGCTTTCTTT; CDR3: CASSYQTGITEAFF
length: 16; J: TRBJ2-2; V: TRBV28; D: TRBD2; size: NA; DNA: TGTGCCAGCAGTAGGATGGGACTAGCGAACACCGGGGAGCTGTTTTTT; CDR3: CASSRMGLANTGELFF
length: 14; J: TRBJ1-1; V: TRBV7-9; D: NA; size: NA; DNA: TGTGCCAGCAGCCCTTCGACAGAAAACACTGAAGCTTTCTTT; CDR3: CASSPSTENTEAFF
length: 13; J: TRBJ2-5; V: TRBV5-4; D: NA; size: NA; DNA: TGTGCCAGCAAGACACACTTACAAGAGACCCAGTACTTC; CDR3: CASKTHLQETQYF
length: 13; J: TRBJ2-3; V: TRBV20-1; D: TRBD1; size: NA; DNA: TGCAGTGCTCGTGGGACAGGCACAGATACGCAGTATTTT; CDR3: CSARGTGTDTQYF
length: 16; J: TRBJ2-1; V: TRBV2; D: NA; size: NA; DNA: TGTGCCAGCAGTGACCATCGGAGTTTTGGAGGGGGTGAGCAGTTCTTC; CDR3: CASSDHRSFGGGEQFF
length: 16; J: TRBJ2-1; V: TRBV6-2/TRBV6-3; D: NA; size: NA; DNA: TGTGCCAGCAGCCCCACCGGACGCAGGGTCTACAATGAGCAGTTCTTC; CDR3: CASSPTGRRVYNEQFF
length: 14; J: TRBJ1-1; V: TRBV19; D: NA; size: NA; DNA: TGTGCCAGTAGTATAGCTCCCGTTTGGGGTGACGCTTTCTTT; CDR3: CASSIAPVWGDAFF
length: 13; J: TRBJ1-5; V: TRBV19; D: NA; size: few; DNA: TGTGCCAGTAGTACCCTTGGCCCTCAGCCCCAGCATTTT; CDR3: CASSTLGPQPQHF